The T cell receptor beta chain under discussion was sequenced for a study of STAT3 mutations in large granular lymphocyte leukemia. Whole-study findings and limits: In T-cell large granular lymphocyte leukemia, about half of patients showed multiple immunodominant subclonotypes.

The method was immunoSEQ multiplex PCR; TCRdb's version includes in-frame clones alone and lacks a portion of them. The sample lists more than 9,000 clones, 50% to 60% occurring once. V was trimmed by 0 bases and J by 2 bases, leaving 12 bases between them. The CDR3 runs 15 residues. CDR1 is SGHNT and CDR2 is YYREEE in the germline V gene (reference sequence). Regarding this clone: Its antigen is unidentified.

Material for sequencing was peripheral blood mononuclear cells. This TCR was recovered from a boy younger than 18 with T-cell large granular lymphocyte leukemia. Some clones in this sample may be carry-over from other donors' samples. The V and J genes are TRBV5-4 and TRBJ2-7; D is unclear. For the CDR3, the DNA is TGTGCCAGCAGCTTGGGACCAGCCGTTACCTACGAGCAGTACTTC. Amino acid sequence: CASSLGPAVTYEQYF. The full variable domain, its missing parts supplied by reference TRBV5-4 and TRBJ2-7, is ETGVTQSPTHLIKTRGQQVTLRCSSQSGHNTVSWYQQALGQGPQFIFQYYREEENGRGNFPPRFSGLQFPNYSSELNVNALELDDSALYLCASSLGPAVTYEQYFGPGTRLTVT.